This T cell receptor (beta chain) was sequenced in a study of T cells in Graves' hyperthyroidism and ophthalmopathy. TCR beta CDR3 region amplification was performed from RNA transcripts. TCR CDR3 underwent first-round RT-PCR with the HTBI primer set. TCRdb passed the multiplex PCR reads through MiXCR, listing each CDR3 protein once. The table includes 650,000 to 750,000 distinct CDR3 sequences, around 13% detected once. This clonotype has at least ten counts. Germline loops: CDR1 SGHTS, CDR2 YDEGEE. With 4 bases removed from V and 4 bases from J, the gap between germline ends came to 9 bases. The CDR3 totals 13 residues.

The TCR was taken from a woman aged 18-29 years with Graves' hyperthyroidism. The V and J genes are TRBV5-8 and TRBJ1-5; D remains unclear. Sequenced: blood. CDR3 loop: CASSPQANQPQHF. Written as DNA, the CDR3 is TGTGCCAGCAGCCCCCAAGCGAATCAGCCCCAGCATTTT. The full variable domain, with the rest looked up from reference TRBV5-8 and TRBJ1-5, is EAGVTQSPTHLIKTRGQQATLRCSPISGHTSVYWYQQALGLGLQFLLWYDEGEERNRGNFPPRFSGRQFPNYSSELNVNALELEDSALYLCASSPQANQPQHFGDGTRLSIL.